A selection of T cell receptor beta chains follows, all from one sample in a study of PD-1 blockade in classical Hodgkin lymphoma. Repertoires were generated with immunoSEQ multiplex PCR, while TCRdb's copy carries only in-frame clones and drops some. This table holds some 96,000 clones, about 93% found once. This specimen consisted of peripheral blood mononuclear cells (PBMCs), obtained before the fourth cycle of nivolumab. These receptors came from a human donor with classical Hodgkin lymphoma. Each CDR3 is given without its conserved first and last residue.

j_call v_call cdr3_aa
TRBJ1-2 TRBV7-9 ASSSYRNYGYT
TRBJ2-5 TRBV18 ASSFRQGGPSDQY
TRBJ1-6 TRBV7-9 ASSPEGTLNSPLH
TRBJ2-3 TRBV30 AWSVHRDTQY
TRBJ2-2 TRBV5-4 ASSLGVANTGELF
TRBJ1-4 TRBV4-2 ASSQGAGTGGEKLF
TRBJ2-1 TRBV10-3 AISESSQVVEQF
TRBJ2-7 TRBV19 ASSPGQRYEQY
TRBJ1-2 TRBV7-9 ASSAGGRGYGYT
TRBJ2-7 TRBV5-1 ASNLLAGAVAEQY
TRBJ1-1 TRBV11-3 ASSLVRGGEAF
TRBJ2-7 TRBV11-2 ASCLMLTYEQY
TRBJ1-2 TRBV19 ASSNHKRGNYGYT
TRBJ2-2 TRBV23-1 ASTPQGGATSGRARRDGELF
TRBJ2-3 TRBV7-8 ASSLRLSTDTQY
TRBJ1-1 TRBV6-5 ASSYSTGYTWAF
TRBJ2-2 TRBV5-4 ASSLNGAGAGELF
NA TRBV15 ATSREGQYYEQY
TRBJ2-7 TRBV6-1 ASRMEIGTGEQY
TRBJ2-7 TRBV5-1 ASSIGTGAPSSYEQY
TRBJ2-5 TRBV2 AIRQGATETQY
TRBJ2-7 TRBV13 ASSLRGNRYEQY
TRBJ2-7 TRBV5-1 ASGNRLGTSFSYEQY
TRBJ2-7 TRBV28 ASSSYSRISNEQY
TRBJ1-5 TRBV28 ASSSGLPNQPQH
TRBJ2-3 TRBV27 ASSIFGLADSTDTQY
TRBJ2-7 TRBV7-2 ASSLVGAISSYEQY
TRBJ1-3 TRBV5-1 ASSLDTGGASGNTIY
TRBJ2-5 TRBV29-1 SVDRLKLAGNPQETQY